The 7 T cell receptor beta chains below were found in one sample sequenced in a study of type 1 regulatory T cells. TCRdb analysed the reads with MiXCR anew, one entry per CDR3 protein. This sample has some 90,000 distinct CDR3 sequences; around a third occur once, and the top ten carry about 2.4%. The sample was CD4+ T cells, either the whole sample or a sorted fraction (not recorded which). Receptor source: a human donor in good health.

V usage is TRBV7-6 and J usage is TRBJ2-2, with 8 bases lining up with TRBD1. This CDR3 has 15 amino acids. Per the germline V gene, CDR1 is SGHVS and CDR2 is FNYEAQ. J lost 6 bases, V lost 1 base, and 4 bases had no gene match. The CDR3 DNA sequence: TGTGCCAGCAGCTTAGGGACAGGGTACGCCGGGGAGCTGTTTTTT. Its translation: CASSLGTGYAGELFF.

This chain connects TRBV6-1 to TRBJ2-5; D unresolved. The CDR3 sequence is 11 residues long. Germline-derived CDR1 and CDR2 are MNHNS and SASEGT. V shed 6 bases and J shed 4 bases, with 6 bases lying between them. CDR3 sequence (DNA): TGTGCCAGCAGGATAGTAGAGACCCAGTACTTC. It specifies CASRIVETQYF.

The chain couples TRBV5-6 to TRBJ1-5, with D tentatively TRBD1 (5 bases). CDR1 and CDR2 (germline): SGHDT, YYEEEE. V lost 4 bases, J lost 4 bases, and 18 bases lay in between. There are 16 residues in the CDR3. The CDR3, as DNA: TGTGCCAGCAGCCAGTGGGGGATCCCCACGAATCAGCCCCAGCATTTT. Translated: CASSQWGIPTNQPQHF. The full variable domain, rest sourced from reference TRBV5-6 and TRBJ1-5, is DAGVTQSPTHLIKTRGQQVTLRCSPKSGHDTVSWYQQALGQGPQFIFQYYEEEERQRGNFPDRFSGHQFPNYSSELNVNALLLGDSALYLCASSQWGIPTNQPQHFGDGTRLSIL.

The chain is built from TRBV18 and TRBJ2-3; 7 bases map to TRBD1. V was pared by 6 bases and J by 2 bases, with 8 bases of the junction left unmatched. The CDR3 spans 15 residues. Germline V CDR1 and CDR2: KGHSH, LQKENI. The CDR3 bases are TGTGCCAGCTCTCTTGGGACAGATTACACAGATACGCAGTATTTT. Its protein is CASSLGTDYTDTQYF.

This clonotype has only a few counts. This chain joins TRBV12-2 and TRBJ2-6; TRBD1 is the table's D call, not checked against the DNA. TRBV12-2 is deemed a pseudogene. This CDR3 region has 18 residues. The CDR3 DNA reads TGTGCAAGTCGCTTAGAGTCCCCCGGGGCGCGCGGGGCCAACGTCCTGACTTTC. Protein product: CASRLESPGARGANVLTF.

The J gene is TRBJ1-1, the V gene TRBV7-3, with 10 bases that match TRBD1. Trimming took 2 bases from V and 1 from J; bases not matched to a gene: 1. Per the germline V gene, CDR1 is SGHTA and CDR2 is FQGTGA. The CDR3 contains 15 residues. CDR3 region: CASSLGDRGNTEAFF. As DNA, the CDR3 is TGTGCCAGCAGCTTAGGGGACAGGGGGAACACTGAAGCTTTCTTT.

This clonotype was recorded at least ten times. In DNA, the CDR3 is TGTGCCAGCAGCTTGGGGGGGGGAAGGGAAGAGACCCAGTACTTC. It specifies CASSLGGGREETQYF. The chain carries TRBV5-5 and TRBJ2-5; 7 bases match TRBD2. Looked up from germline, CDR1 is SGHKS and CDR2 is YYEKEE (reference sequence). The V and J ends lost 0 bases and 3 bases, in that order; junction bases with no gene match: 5. The CDR3 runs to 15 residues.